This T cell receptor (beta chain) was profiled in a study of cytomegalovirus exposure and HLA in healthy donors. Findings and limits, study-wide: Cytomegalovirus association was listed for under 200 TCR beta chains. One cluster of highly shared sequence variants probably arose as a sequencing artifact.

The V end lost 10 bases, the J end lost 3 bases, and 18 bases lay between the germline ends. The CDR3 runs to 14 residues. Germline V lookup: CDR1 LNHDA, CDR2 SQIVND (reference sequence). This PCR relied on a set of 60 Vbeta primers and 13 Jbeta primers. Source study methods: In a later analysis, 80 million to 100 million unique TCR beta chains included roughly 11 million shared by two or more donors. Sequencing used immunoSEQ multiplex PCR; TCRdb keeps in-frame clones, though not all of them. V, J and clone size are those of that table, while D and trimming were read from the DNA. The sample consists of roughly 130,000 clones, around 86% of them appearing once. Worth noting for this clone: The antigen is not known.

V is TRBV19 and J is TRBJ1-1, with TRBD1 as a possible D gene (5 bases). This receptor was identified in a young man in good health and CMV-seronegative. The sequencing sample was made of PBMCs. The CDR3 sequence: CATAGARFHTEAFF. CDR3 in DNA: TGTGCCACCGCTGGGGCGCGTTTTCACACTGAAGCTTTCTTT.